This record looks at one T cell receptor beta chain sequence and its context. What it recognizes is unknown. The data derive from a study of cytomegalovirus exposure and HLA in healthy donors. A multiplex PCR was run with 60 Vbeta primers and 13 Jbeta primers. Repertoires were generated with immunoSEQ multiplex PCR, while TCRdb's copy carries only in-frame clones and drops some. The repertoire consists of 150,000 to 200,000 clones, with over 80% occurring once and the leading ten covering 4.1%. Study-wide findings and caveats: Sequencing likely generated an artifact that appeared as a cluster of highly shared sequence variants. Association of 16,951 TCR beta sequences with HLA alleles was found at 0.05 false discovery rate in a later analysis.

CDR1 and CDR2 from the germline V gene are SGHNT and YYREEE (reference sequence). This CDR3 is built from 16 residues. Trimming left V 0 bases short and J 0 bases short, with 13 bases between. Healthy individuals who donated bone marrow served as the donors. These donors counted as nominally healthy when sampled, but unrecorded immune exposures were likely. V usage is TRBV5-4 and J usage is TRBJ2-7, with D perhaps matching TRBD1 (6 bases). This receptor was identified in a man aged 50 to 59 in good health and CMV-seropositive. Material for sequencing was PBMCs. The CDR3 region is CASSLAGRGNSYEQYF. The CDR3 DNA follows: TGTGCCAGCAGCTTGGCCGGCAGGGGAAACTCCTACGAGCAGTACTTC.